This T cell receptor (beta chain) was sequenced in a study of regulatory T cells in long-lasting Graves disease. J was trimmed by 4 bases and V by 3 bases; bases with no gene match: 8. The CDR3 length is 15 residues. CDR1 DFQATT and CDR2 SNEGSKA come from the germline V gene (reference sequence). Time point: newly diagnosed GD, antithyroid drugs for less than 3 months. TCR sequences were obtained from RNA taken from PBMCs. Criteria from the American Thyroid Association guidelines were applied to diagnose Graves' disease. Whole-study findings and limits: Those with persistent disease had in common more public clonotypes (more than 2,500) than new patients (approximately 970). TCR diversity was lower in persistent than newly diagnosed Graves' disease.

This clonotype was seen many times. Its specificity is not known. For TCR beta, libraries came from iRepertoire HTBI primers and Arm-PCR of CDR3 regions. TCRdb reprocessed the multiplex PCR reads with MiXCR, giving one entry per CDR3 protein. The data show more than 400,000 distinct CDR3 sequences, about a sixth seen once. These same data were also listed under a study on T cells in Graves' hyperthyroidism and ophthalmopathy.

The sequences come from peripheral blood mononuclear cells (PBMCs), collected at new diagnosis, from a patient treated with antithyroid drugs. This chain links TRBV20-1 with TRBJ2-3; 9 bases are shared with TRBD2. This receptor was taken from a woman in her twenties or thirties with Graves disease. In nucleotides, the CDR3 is TGCAGTGCTAGCCGTAGCGGGAGATCGTCAGATACGCAGTATTTT. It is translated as CSASRSGRSSDTQYF.